The 8 T cell receptor beta chains below were found in one sample sequenced in a study of post-analysis software for immune sequencing data. Findings of the study overall: Patients used a handful of TRBV segments, including TRBV5-6, TRBV5-1 and TRBV20-1, more often than controls.

Their specific antigens are unknown. The authors incorporated unique molecular identifiers into the TCR beta cDNA libraries. Each CDR3 protein is one row after TCRdb ran MiXCR on the PCR reads. The sample includes roughly 700,000 distinct CDR3 sequences, just under 30% of them seen just once. Sequencing was done on a sample of blood. These receptors were collected from a girl aged 5-17 years with multiple sclerosis.

The chain employs TRBV7-9 and TRBJ2-1, with D unresolved. Trimming took off 3 bases at V and 3 bases at J, with 12 bases between the two ends. Germline V gene sequence: CDR1 SEHNR, CDR2 FQNEAQ (reference sequence). The CDR3 runs to 15 residues. Here the CDR3 reads CASSLWDSNYNEQFF. CDR3 DNA sequence: TGTGCCAGCAGCTTGTGGGATAGTAACTACAATGAGCAGTTCTTC.

This chain uses TRBV20-1 with TRBJ2-3; D is tentatively TRBD1 or TRBD2 (5 bases each). With 3 bases removed from V and 11 bases from J, the gap between germline ends came to 21 bases. Germline assignment: CDR1 DFQATT and CDR2 SNEGSKA (reference sequence). The CDR3 consists of 14 residues. The CDR3 protein is CSASAEPGPRQQYF. The CDR3 DNA reads as TGCAGTGCTAGCGCCGAACCGGGGCCAAGGCAGCAGTATTTT.

The table lists this clonotype with a few counts. The chain uses TRBV7-9 and TRBJ2-7; maybe TRBD1 (5 bases). The ends were cut back, 2 bases at V and 4 bases at J, with 9 bases in the middle. This CDR3 has 13 amino acids. The V gene's germline CDR1 is SEHNR and CDR2 FQNEAQ (reference sequence). CDR3 sequence: CASSLWGEYEQYF. The CDR3 DNA reads TGTGCCAGCAGCTTATGGGGCGAATACGAGCAGTACTTC.

This clonotype was counted only a few times. The rearrangement joins TRBV9 to TRBJ2-3; D gene ambiguous. CDR3 length: 15 residues. With 0 bases removed from V and 3 bases from J, the gap between germline ends came to 11 bases. CDR1 SGDLS and CDR2 YYNGEE come from the germline V gene. The CDR3 loop is CASSVGAGETDTQYF. CDR3 coding DNA: TGTGCCAGCAGCGTAGGGGCAGGAGAGACAGATACGCAGTATTTT.

This clonotype was seen more than once but under ten times. This chain uses TRBV6-1 with TRBJ1-6; D call uncertain. Germline V CDR1 and CDR2: MNHNS, SASEGT. V lost 7 bases to trimming and J lost 8 bases, with 24 bases between them. The CDR3 has 17 residues. CDR3 sequence (DNA): TGTGCCAGCACCCGGACCGGAATCAACCGCGGGGATTCACCCCTCCACTTT. It codes for CASTRTGINRGDSPLHF.

J is TRBJ2-7 and V is TRBV7-2, with D possibly matching TRBD1 (6 bases). This CDR3 spans 12 amino acids. The germline CDR1 and CDR2 sequences are SGHTA and FQGNSA. Trimming left V 1 base short and J 7 bases short, with 8 bases between. The CDR3 region has the DNA TGTGCCAGCAGCTTAGGACAGGTTGAGCAGTACTTC. Its translation: CASSLGQVEQYF.

This clonotype was counted a few times. V usage is TRBV6-5 and J usage is TRBJ1-1; D is unresolved. Germline values: CDR1 MNHEY, CDR2 SVGAGI. V dropped 2 bases and J dropped 1 base, with 14 bases sitting between them. This CDR3 is 16 amino acids long. CDR3 in amino acids: CASSYNRVRGNTEAFF. The CDR3 nucleotides are TGTGCCAGCAGTTACAATAGGGTGCGAGGGAACACTGAAGCTTTCTTT.

The V call is TRBV7-2, the J call TRBJ2-5; D is possibly TRBD1 or TRBD2 (5 bases each). Germline CDR1 reads SGHTA; CDR2 reads FQGNSA. Trimming removed 2 bases from V and 5 bases from J, with 18 bases in between. The CDR3 is made up of 16 amino acids. The CDR3 coding sequence is TGTGCCAGCAGCTTAAGACCAAGGATAGAGGGGGAGACCCAGTACTTC. It is translated as CASSLRPRIEGETQYF.